This T cell receptor beta chain was retrieved from a study of blood T cell repertoires in COVID-19. The wider study: T cells, B-cell-depleted T cells, or PBMCs supplied cDNA or gDNA.

Authors' data handling: The assay estimated nucleated cells by amplifying reference gene primers. Method: immunoSEQ multiplex PCR; TCRdb's copy keeps in-frame clones and lacks some. That table gives V, J and clone size, and the DNA gave D and trimming. The table lists more than 400,000 clones, about 90% of them singletons. As regards this clone: The same CDR3 also results from other DNA sequences found in this sample.

V was shortened by 4 bases and J by 5 bases, with 8 bases between the two germline ends. The CDR3 spans 12 residues. CDR1 SGHRS and CDR2 YFSETQ come from the germline V gene. Clinical history as reported by participants underpinned cohort assignment. Either two negative PCRs, clearance, or symptom resolution qualified Cohort 3 donors as recovered. V and J are TRBV5-1 and TRBJ2-3; TRBD1 might be the D (6 bases). Material for sequencing was PBMCs or T cells enriched from blood (not recorded which). The source is a woman aged 18-30 years who had recovered from COVID-19. CDR3 amino acids: CASSPGEDTQYF. The CDR3 DNA follows: TGCGCCAGCAGCCCAGGGGAAGATACGCAGTATTTT.